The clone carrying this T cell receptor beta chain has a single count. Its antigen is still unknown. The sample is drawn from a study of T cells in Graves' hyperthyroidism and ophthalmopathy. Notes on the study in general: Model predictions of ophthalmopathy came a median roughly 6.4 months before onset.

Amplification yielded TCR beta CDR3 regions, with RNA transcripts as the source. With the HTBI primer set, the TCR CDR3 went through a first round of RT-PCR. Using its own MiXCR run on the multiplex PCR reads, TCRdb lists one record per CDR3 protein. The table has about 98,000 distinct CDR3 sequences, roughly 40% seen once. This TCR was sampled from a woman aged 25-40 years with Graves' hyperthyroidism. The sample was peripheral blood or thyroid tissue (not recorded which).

The CDR3: CATSRGGEGRLFF. The DNA of the CDR3 is TGTGCCACCAGCAGGGGAGGGGAGGGTAGGCTGTTTTTT. V is TRBV15 and J is TRBJ2-2, with 7 nucleotides matching TRBD2. The CDR3 spans 13 residues. Germline lookup yields CDR1 LNHNV and CDR2 YYDKDF (reference sequence). With V trimmed by 3 bases and J by 13 bases, 8 bases remained unmatched.